Each of the 8 T cell receptor beta chains below was sequenced from the same sample in a study of T cell responses to AZD1222 COVID-19 vaccine. Method: immunoSEQ multiplex PCR; TCRdb's copy keeps in-frame clones and lacks some. The table lists about 180,000 clones, about 91% of them singletons. This specimen was peripheral blood, taken 28 days after the second AZD1222 dose. The receptors originated from an adult who received the AZD1222 COVID-19 vaccine.

The V call is TRBV30, the J call TRBJ2-6; D gene unclear. Deletions cut 1 base from V and 2 bases from J, with 6 bases between. Per the germline V gene, CDR1 is GTSNPN and CDR2 is SVGIG (reference sequence). The CDR3 has 14 residues. The CDR3 spells CAWSGVPGANVLTF. The DNA of the CDR3 is TGTGCCTGGAGTGGGGTCCCTGGGGCCAACGTCCTGACTTTC.

The chain links TRBV18 to TRBJ1-1; the D is unclear. Trimming left V 4 bases short and J 0 bases short, with 9 bases between. Germline CDR1 and CDR2: KGHSH and LQKENI. The CDR3 is made up of 14 amino acids. CDR3 residues: CASSRENMNTEAFF. Here the CDR3 DNA reads TGTGCCAGCTCACGGGAGAACATGAACACTGAAGCTTTCTTT.

The chain is built from TRBV11-3 and TRBJ2-2; D remains unclear. The germline V gene has CDR1 SGHNT and CDR2 YENEEA. The ends were cut back, 5 bases at V and 4 bases at J, with 11 bases in the middle. The CDR3 sequence is 14 residues long. In DNA form, the CDR3 reads TGTGCCAGCAGCCAAGGACCGACCACCGGGGAGCTGTTTTTT. Its protein is CASSQGPTTGELFF.

This chain connects TRBV5-4 to TRBJ2-1; D is uncertain. V lost 4 bases and J 5 bases, leaving 10 bases between the germline ends. The CDR3 spans 13 residues. Per germline, CDR1 SGHNT and CDR2 YYREEE (reference sequence). The CDR3: CASSANRNNEQFF. The CDR3 bases are TGTGCCAGCAGCGCTAATAGAAACAATGAGCAGTTCTTC.

The chain links TRBV6-5 to TRBJ2-6, with D possibly being TRBD1 or TRBD2 (5 bases each). Per the germline V gene, CDR1 is MNHEY and CDR2 is SVGAGI. Trimming took 8 bases from V and 3 from J, leaving 14 bases between them. The CDR3 runs to 15 residues. In nucleotides, the CDR3 is TGTGCCAGCTCAACGAGGGGAGTTGGGGCCAACGTCCTGACTTTC. Residues: CASSTRGVGANVLTF.

This sequence joins TRBV19 and TRBJ2-2, with D perhaps matching TRBD2 (5 bases). V shed 2 bases and J shed 4 bases, with 14 bases lying between them. The CDR3 totals 16 residues. Looked up from germline, CDR1 is LNHDA and CDR2 is SQIVND (reference sequence). In nucleotides, the CDR3 is TGTGCCAGTAGTATAAGAGGGCGCTTGGGCACCGGGGAGCTGTTTTTT. The encoded protein is CASSIRGRLGTGELFF.

This chain links TRBV2 with TRBJ2-1, with 9 bases that match TRBD2. The germline gives CDR1 SNHLY, CDR2 FYNNEI. The CDR3 has 16 residues. V lost 5 bases, J lost 6 bases, and 11 bases stayed unmatched. The CDR3 spells CASSSTGTSSANEQFF. The CDR3 region has the DNA TGTGCCAGCAGTTCTACCGGGACTAGCTCCGCCAATGAGCAGTTCTTC.

The chain combines TRBV3-1 (or the pseudogene TRBV3-2) with TRBJ2-5; D gene ambiguous. The germline V gene has CDR1 LGHDT and CDR2 YNNKEL (reference sequence). Deletions cut 1 base from V and 5 bases from J, with 8 bases between. This CDR3 has 13 amino acids. CDR3 nucleotides: TGTGCCAGCAGCCAAGTCAGCGTGGAGACCCAGTACTTC. Amino acids: CASSQVSVETQYF.